What follows are 9 T cell receptor beta chains derived from one specimen sequenced in a study of blood T cell repertoires in COVID-19. TCRdb's copy holds only in-frame clones and misses some; the assay was immunoSEQ multiplex PCR. The sample includes 200,000 to 250,000 clones, about three quarters of them seen just once. The specimen sequenced was peripheral blood. These receptors were obtained from a woman aged 70-85 years with acute or convalescent COVID-19.

The J gene is TRBJ1-2, the V gene TRBV12-3 or TRBV12-4; D remains unclear. The CDR3 extends over 12 amino acids. The ends were cut back, 3 bases at V and 8 bases at J, with 10 bases in the middle. The CDR3 bases are TGTGCCAGCAGTTTTCAGTCGGGAGGCTACACCTTC. It specifies CASSFQSGGYTF.

The chain couples TRBV9 to TRBJ2-5; 7 nucleotides agree with TRBD1. V dropped 1 base and J dropped 4; count of bases not matched to a gene: 4. From germline, CDR1 is SGDLS and CDR2 YYNGEE. The CDR3 consists of 14 residues. The CDR3 DNA sequence: TGTGCCAGCAGCGTAACAAGACAGGGAGAGACCCAGTACTTC. Amino acids: CASSVTRQGETQYF.

The rearrangement joins TRBV9 to TRBJ2-4; D is unclear. Germline CDR1 SGDLS, CDR2 YYNGEE. This CDR3 has 16 residues. The V gene lost 0 bases and the J gene lost 0 bases, with 10 bases spanning the gap. This chain's CDR3 is CASSVGGGPAKNIQYF. CDR3 coding DNA: TGTGCCAGCAGCGTAGGCGGCGGCCCAGCCAAAAACATTCAGTACTTC.

The chain carries TRBV6-5 and TRBJ2-1; TRBD1 matches 9 bases. CDR1 and CDR2 (germline): MNHEY, SVGAGI. After removal of 7 bases from V and 9 bases from J, the junction contained 7 bases not matched to a gene. This CDR3 is built from 13 residues. CDR3: CASIGQGKGEQFF. The CDR3 DNA follows: TGTGCCAGCATCGGACAGGGGAAGGGTGAGCAGTTCTTC.

The rearrangement links TRBV29-1 to TRBJ2-1; 9 bases match TRBD1. The J segment lost 3 bases and the V segment lost 6 bases, leaving 9 bases of the junction unmatched. Germline V lookup: CDR1 SQVTM, CDR2 ANQGSEA. The CDR3 covers 15 residues. The CDR3 protein is CSVPLRDRDYNEQFF. In DNA, the CDR3 is TGCAGCGTCCCGCTCCGGGACAGGGACTACAATGAGCAGTTCTTC.

This clone was found many times. The chain couples TRBV5-1 to TRBJ2-5, with TRBD2 identical over 8 bases. Germline values: CDR1 SGHRS, CDR2 YFSETQ. The V gene end was trimmed by 0 bases and the J gene end by 5 bases; junction bases not matched to a gene: 6. The CDR3 loop spans 15 amino acids. The CDR3 bases are TGCGCCAGCAGCTTGGCTCGCGGGGGGCTTGAGACCCAGTACTTC. As protein: CASSLARGGLETQYF. The full variable domain, with the rest looked up from reference TRBV5-1 and TRBJ2-5, is KAGVTQTPRYLIKTRGQQVTLSCSPISGHRSVSWYQQTPGQGLQFLFEYFSETQRNKGNFPGRFSGRQFSNSRSEMNVSTLELGDSALYLCASSLARGGLETQYFGPGTRLLVL.

This sequence joins TRBV3-1 (or the pseudogene TRBV3-2) and TRBJ2-1; 12 nucleotides match TRBD2. This CDR3 has 19 residues. V was pared by 0 bases and J by 2 bases, with 8 bases of the junction left unmatched. Per germline, CDR1 LGHDT and CDR2 YNNKEL (reference sequence). CDR3 region: CASSQERLAGGTTYNEQFF. DNA of the CDR3: TGTGCCAGCAGCCAAGAGCGGCTAGCGGGGGGGACTACCTACAATGAGCAGTTCTTC.

The genes are TRBV14 and TRBJ1-1, with a tentative D call TRBD1 (5 bases). The CDR3 sequence is 13 residues long. CDR1 SGHDN and CDR2 FVKESK come from the germline V gene. V was shortened by 7 bases and J by 0 bases, with 9 bases between the two germline ends. This CDR3 is CASNRIMNTEAFF. DNA of the CDR3: TGTGCCAGCAACAGGATCATGAACACTGAAGCTTTCTTT.

Only a few counts were recorded for this clone. This chain joins TRBV30 and TRBJ2-1; D uncertain. Per germline, CDR1 GTSNPN and CDR2 SVGIG (reference sequence). Between the trimmed V and J ends, which lost 4 bases and 9 bases, there was a span of 10 bases. The CDR3 extends over 11 amino acids. CDR3 sequence reads: CAWKRFSEQFF. As DNA, the CDR3 is TGTGCCTGGAAGAGGTTCAGTGAGCAGTTCTTC.